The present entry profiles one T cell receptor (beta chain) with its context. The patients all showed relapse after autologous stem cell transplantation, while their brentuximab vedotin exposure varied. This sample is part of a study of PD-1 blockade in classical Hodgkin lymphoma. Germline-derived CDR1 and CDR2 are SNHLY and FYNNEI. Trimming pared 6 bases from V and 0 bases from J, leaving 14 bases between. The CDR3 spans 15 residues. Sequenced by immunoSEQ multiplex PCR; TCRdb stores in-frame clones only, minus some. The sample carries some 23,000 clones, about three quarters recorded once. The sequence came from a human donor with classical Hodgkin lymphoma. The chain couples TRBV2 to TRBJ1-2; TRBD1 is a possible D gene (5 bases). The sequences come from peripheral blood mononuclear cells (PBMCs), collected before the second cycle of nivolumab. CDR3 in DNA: TGTGCCAGCAGGGTGGCGACAGCAGCTAACTATGGCTACACCTTC. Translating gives CASRVATAANYGYTF.